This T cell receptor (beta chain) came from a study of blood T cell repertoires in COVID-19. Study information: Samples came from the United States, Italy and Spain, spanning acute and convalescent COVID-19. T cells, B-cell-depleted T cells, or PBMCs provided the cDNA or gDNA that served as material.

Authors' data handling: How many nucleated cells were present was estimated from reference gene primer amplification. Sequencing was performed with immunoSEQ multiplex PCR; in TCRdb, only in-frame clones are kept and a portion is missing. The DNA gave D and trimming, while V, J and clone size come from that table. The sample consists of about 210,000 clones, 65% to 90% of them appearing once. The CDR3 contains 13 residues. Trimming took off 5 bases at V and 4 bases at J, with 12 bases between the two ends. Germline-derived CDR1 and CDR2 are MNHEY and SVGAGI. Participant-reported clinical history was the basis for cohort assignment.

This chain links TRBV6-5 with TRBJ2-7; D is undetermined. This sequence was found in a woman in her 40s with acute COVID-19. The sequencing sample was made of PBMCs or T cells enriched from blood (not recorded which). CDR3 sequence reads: CASSPPGSYEQYF. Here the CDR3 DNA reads TGTGCCAGCAGTCCCCCCGGTTCATACGAGCAGTACTTC.